What follows are 5 T cell receptor beta chains derived from one specimen sequenced in a study of blood T cell repertoires in COVID-19 (dated by TCRdb to the early 2020s). Library method: the immunoSEQ multiplex PCR assay. The clones in this table, taken by TCRdb from immuneACCESS, are in-frame only. Not every clone is retained; where verified, under half of the shortfall comes from an unresolved V gene, and the cause of the rest is unknown. This sample has about 370,000 clones in its table, and 90% of those were observed once. 6.5% of the sample is taken by the ten largest. The sample was peripheral blood. These receptors all stem from a man younger than 35 with active or convalescent COVID-19.

The chain uses TRBV2 and TRBJ1-4; a weak D match, TRBD1 (5 bases). Germline CDR1 and CDR2: SNHLY and FYNNEI. V dropped 9 bases and J dropped 6 bases, with 14 bases sitting between them. The CDR3 contains 13 residues. The CDR3 DNA reads TGTGCCAGTCAGGGCGGAGGGGATGAAAAACTGTTTTTT. Translation gives CASQGGGDEKLFF.

The genes are TRBV25-1 and TRBJ2-1; a possible D gene is TRBD2 (5 bases). Germline V gene lookup returns CDR1 MGHDK and CDR2 SYGVNS. This CDR3 region has 16 residues. Trimming pared 3 bases from V and 0 bases from J, leaving 12 bases between. CDR3 region: CASSDPSPSSYNEQFF. The CDR3 coding sequence is TGTGCCAGCAGTGATCCTAGCCCGAGCTCCTACAATGAGCAGTTCTTC.

The chain has TRBV28 and TRBJ1-1; 7 nucleotides match TRBD1. This CDR3 comprises 14 residues. Germline assignment: CDR1 MDHEN and CDR2 SYDVKM. V trimming: 8 bases; J trimming: 9 bases; junction bases outside the gene matches: 15. Here the CDR3 reads CASFETGNIVKAFF. The DNA of the CDR3 is TGTGCCAGCTTCGAGACAGGGAACATCGTAAAAGCTTTCTTT.

The gene calls are TRBV27 and TRBJ2-7, with 9 bases lining up with TRBD1. The CDR3 contains 13 residues. In germline, CDR1 is MNHEY, CDR2 SMNVEV (reference sequence). Trimming took 4 bases from V and 4 from J; bases not matched to a gene: 2. The CDR3 nucleotides read TGTGCCAGCAGTTCGACAGGGGGGTACGAGCAGTACTTC. Translated, it gives CASSSTGGYEQYF.

The chain couples TRBV19 to TRBJ2-1; 12 nucleotides match TRBD2. CDR1 and CDR2 (germline): LNHDA, SQIVND (reference sequence). This CDR3 region has 16 residues. The ends lost 6 bases at V and 1 base at J; junction bases unmatched: 4. CDR3 DNA: TGTGCCAGTAGAGGACTAGCGGGAAGGTCCTACAATGAGCAGTTCTTC. This encodes CASRGLAGRSYNEQFF. The whole variable domain, remainder taken from reference TRBV19 and TRBJ2-1, is DGGITQSPKYLFRKEGQNVTLSCEQNLNHDAMYWYRQDPGQGLRLIYYSQIVNDFQKGDIAEGYSVSREKKESFPLTVTSAQKNPTAFYLCASRGLAGRSYNEQFFGPGTRLTVL.